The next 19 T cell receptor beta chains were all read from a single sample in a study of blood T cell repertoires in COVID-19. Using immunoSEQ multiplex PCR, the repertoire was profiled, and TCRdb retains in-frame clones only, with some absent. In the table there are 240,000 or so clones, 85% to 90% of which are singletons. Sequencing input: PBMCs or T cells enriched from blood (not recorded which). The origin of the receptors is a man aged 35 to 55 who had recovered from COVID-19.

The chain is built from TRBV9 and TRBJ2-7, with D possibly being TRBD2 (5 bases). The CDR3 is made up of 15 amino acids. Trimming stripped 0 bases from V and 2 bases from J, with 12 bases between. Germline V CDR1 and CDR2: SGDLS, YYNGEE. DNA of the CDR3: TGTGCCAGCAGCGTAGAACCCGGGGTCGCCTACGAGCAGTACTTC. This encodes CASSVEPGVAYEQYF.

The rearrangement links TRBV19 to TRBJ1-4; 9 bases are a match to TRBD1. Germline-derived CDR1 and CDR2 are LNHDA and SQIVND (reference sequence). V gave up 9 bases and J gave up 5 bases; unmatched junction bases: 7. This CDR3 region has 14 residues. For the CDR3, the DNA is TGTGCCAGCAGGCCGACAGGGGGAAATGAAAAACTGTTTTTT. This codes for CASRPTGGNEKLFF.

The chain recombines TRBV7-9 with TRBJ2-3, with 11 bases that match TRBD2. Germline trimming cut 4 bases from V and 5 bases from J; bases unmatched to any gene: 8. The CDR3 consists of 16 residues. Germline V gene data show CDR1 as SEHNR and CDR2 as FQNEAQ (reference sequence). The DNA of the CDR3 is TGTGCCAGCAGCTCTCCTAGCGGGAGGCGTGGAGATACGCAGTATTTT. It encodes CASSSPSGRRGDTQYF.

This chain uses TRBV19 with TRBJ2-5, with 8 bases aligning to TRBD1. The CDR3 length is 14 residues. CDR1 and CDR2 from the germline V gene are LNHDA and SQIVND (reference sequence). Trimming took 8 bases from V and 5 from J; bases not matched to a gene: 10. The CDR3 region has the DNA TGTGCCAGTGGACAGGGACACGCCGTGGAGACCCAGTACTTC. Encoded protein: CASGQGHAVETQYF. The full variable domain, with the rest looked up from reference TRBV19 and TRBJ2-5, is DGGITQSPKYLFRKEGQNVTLSCEQNLNHDAMYWYRQDPGQGLRLIYYSQIVNDFQKGDIAEGYSVSREKKESFPLTVTSAQKNPTAFYLCASGQGHAVETQYFGPGTRLLVL.

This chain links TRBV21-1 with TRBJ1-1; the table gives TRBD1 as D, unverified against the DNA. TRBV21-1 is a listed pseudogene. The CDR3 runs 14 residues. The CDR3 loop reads CASSRQGPNTEAFF. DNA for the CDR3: TGTGCCAGCAGCAGACAGGGGCCGAACACTGAAGCTTTCTTT.

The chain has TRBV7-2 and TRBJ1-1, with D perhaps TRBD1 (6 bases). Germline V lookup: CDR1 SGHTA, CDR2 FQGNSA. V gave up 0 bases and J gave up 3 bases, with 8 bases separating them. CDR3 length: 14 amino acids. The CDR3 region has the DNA TGTGCCAGCAGCTTAGCAGACAGGTACACTGAAGCTTTCTTT. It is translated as CASSLADRYTEAFF.

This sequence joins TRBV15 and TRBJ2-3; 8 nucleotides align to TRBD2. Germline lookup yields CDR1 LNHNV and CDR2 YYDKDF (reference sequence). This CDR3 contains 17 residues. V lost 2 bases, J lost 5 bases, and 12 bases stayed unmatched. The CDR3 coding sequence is TGTGCCACCAGCAGACCCGCTGGGGAGGCGGGAGGAGATACGCAGTATTTT. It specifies CATSRPAGEAGGDTQYF.

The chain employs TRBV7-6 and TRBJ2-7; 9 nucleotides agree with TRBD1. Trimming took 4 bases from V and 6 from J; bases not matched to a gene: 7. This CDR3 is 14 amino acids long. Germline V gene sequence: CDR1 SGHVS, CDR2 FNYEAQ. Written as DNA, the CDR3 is TGTGCCAGCAGCTATACACAGGGGGCGAGCGAGCAGTACTTC. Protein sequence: CASSYTQGASEQYF.

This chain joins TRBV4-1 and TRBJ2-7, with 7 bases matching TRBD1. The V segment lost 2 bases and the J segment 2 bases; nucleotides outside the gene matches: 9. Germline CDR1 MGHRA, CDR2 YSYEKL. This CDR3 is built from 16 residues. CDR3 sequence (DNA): TGCGCCAGCAGCCAAATGGGAACAGGGGAAACCTACGAGCAGTACTTC. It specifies CASSQMGTGETYEQYF.

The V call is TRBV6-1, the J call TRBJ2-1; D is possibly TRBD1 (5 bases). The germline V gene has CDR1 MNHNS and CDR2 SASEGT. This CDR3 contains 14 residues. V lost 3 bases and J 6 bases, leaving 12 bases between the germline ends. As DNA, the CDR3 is TGTGCCAGCAGTGATTTGTACCAGGGCAATGAGCAGTTCTTC. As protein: CASSDLYQGNEQFF.

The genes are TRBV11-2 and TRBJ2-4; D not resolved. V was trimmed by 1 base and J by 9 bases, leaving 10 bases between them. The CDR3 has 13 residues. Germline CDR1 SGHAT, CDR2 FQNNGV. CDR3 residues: CASSLGLESIQYF. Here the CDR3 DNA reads TGTGCCAGCAGCTTAGGGTTAGAGAGCATTCAGTACTTC.

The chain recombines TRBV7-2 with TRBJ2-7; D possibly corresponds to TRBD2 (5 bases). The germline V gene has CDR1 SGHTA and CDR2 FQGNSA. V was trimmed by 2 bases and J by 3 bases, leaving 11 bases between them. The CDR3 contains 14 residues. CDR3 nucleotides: TGTGCCAGCAGCTTAATCGGGATGAACTACGAGCAGTACTTC. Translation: CASSLIGMNYEQYF.

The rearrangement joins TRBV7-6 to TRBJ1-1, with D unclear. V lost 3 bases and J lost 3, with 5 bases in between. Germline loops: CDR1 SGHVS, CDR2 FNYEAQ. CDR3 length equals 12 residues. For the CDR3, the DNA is TGTGCCAGCAGCTTTGGAGACACTGAAGCTTTCTTT. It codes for CASSFGDTEAFF.

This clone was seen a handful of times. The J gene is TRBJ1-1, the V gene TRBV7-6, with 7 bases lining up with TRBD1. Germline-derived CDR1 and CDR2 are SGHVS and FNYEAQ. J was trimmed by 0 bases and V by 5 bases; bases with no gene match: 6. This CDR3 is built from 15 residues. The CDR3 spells CASSKSQGLNTEAFF. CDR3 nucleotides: TGTGCCAGCAGCAAATCACAGGGGTTGAACACTGAAGCTTTCTTT.

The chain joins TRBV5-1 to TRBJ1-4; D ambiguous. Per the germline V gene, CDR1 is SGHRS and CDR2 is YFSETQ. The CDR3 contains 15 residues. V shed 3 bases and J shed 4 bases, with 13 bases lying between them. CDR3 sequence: CASSSTSLYNEKLFF. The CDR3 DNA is TGCGCCAGCAGCTCGACATCGCTTTATAATGAAAAACTGTTTTTT.

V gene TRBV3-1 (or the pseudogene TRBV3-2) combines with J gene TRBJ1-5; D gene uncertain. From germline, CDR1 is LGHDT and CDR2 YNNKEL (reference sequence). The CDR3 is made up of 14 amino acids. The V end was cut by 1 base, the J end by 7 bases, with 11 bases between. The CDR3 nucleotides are TGTGCCAGCAGCCAAGGGGTAGGCGGACAGCCCCAGCATTTT. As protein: CASSQGVGGQPQHF.

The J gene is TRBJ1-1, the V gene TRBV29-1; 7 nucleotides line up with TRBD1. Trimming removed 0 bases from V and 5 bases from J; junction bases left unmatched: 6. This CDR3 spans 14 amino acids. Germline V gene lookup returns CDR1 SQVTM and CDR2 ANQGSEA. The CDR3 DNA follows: TGCAGCGTTGAAGATCAGGGGGGCGGAACTGAAGCTTTCTTT. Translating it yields CSVEDQGGGTEAFF.

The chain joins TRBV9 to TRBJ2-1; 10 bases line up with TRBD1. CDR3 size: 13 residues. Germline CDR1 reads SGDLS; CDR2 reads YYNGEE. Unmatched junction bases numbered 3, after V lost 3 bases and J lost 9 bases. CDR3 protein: CASSDDRGPEQFF. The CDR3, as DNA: TGTGCCAGCAGCGACGACAGGGGGCCTGAGCAGTTCTTC. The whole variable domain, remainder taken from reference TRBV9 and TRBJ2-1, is DSGVTQTPKHLITATGQRVTLRCSPRSGDLSVYWYQQSLDQGLQFLIQYYNGEERAKGNILERFSAQQFPDLHSELNLSSLELGDSALYFCASSDDRGPEQFFGPGTRLTVL.

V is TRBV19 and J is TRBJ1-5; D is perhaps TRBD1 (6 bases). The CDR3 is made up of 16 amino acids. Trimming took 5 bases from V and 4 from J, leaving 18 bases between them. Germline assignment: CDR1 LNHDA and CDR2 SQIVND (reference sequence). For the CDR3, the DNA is TGTGCCAGTAGTGTTGGGAGACAGGCGCCTAATCAGCCCCAGCATTTT. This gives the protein CASSVGRQAPNQPQHF.